This TCR beta chain is from a study of Ad26.COV2.S vaccination and SARS-CoV-2 variants. This sample's treatment: roughly 20 received Ad26.COV2.S at low or high dose, single or two shots; 5 received placebo; per-sample allocation not given. After the first vaccine or placebo injection, samples were drawn on day 63. Comments on this clone: Its target is not known.

The assay was immunoSEQ multiplex PCR, and TCRdb's table has in-frame clones only and misses some. The sample lists about 420,000 clones, 88% occurring once. Study-wide findings and caveats: Substantial response breadth was reportedly seen for spike-specific CD8+ and CD4+ T cells after vaccination. Total responses of T cells may have been underestimated by the analyses of TCR breadth and depth.

The receptor's source is a person aged 18-60 years who received the Ad26.COV2.S COVID-19 vaccine or a placebo. Sample: peripheral blood, taken in a trial of Ad26.COV2.S vaccine versus placebo.

CDR3 bases: TGTGCCAGCAGTCCAATCCTATACGAGCAGTACTTC. It is translated as CASSPILYEQYF. This chain joins TRBV12-3 or TRBV12-4 and TRBJ2-7; D is ambiguous. Trimming shortened V by 5 bases and J by 4 bases, and 9 bases separated the two germline ends. This CDR3 comprises 12 residues.